These 8 T cell receptor beta chains came from one sample sequenced in a study of blood T cell repertoires in COVID-19. TCRdb keeps only in-frame clones here, not all; method: immunoSEQ multiplex PCR. The sample records approximately 290,000 clones, about 85% being singletons. The material sequenced was peripheral blood. These receptors were obtained from a human donor with COVID-19, enrolled during active disease. The donor label of this sample is uncertain.

The chain recombines TRBV28 with TRBJ2-7; possible D gene TRBD1, 5 bases. V was cut by 3 bases and J by 1 base, with 10 bases left in between. From germline, CDR1 is MDHEN and CDR2 SYDVKM. The CDR3 runs to 14 residues. The CDR3 spells CASSFTRVSYEQYF. The CDR3 DNA sequence: TGTGCCAGCAGTTTCACCAGGGTTTCCTACGAGCAGTACTTC.

This sequence joins TRBV19 and TRBJ2-3, with TRBD2 identical over 7 bases. Per the germline V gene, CDR1 is LNHDA and CDR2 is SQIVND (reference sequence). CDR3 length equals 15 residues. With 5 bases clipped from V and 0 bases from J, the junction kept 5 bases outside the gene matches. The CDR3 is CASSASGGSTDTQYF. CDR3 sequence (DNA): TGTGCCAGTAGTGCTAGCGGAGGTAGCACAGATACGCAGTATTTT.

The chain carries TRBV19 and TRBJ2-1, with 9 bases matching TRBD2. V dropped 5 bases and J dropped 5; count of bases not matched to a gene: 7. Per germline, CDR1 LNHDA and CDR2 SQIVND (reference sequence). The CDR3 extends over 15 amino acids. The CDR3 sequence is CASSSLAGLNNEQFF. The CDR3 DNA is TGTGCCAGTAGTTCTCTAGCGGGGCTGAACAATGAGCAGTTCTTC. The full variable domain, in which reference TRBV19 and TRBJ2-1 provide the parts outside the CDR3, is DGGITQSPKYLFRKEGQNVTLSCEQNLNHDAMYWYRQDPGQGLRLIYYSQIVNDFQKGDIAEGYSVSREKKESFPLTVTSAQKNPTAFYLCASSSLAGLNNEQFFGPGTRLTVL.

The chain links TRBV5-1 to TRBJ2-1; 14 bases are shared with TRBD2. The junction had 8 bases not matched to a gene; V was cut back by 4 bases and J by 8 bases. The CDR3 is made up of 16 amino acids. Germline CDR1 reads SGHRS; CDR2 reads YFSETQ. The CDR3 here is CASSRGLAGVGDEQFF. CDR3 DNA: TGCGCCAGCAGCAGGGGACTAGCGGGAGTGGGGGATGAGCAGTTCTTC.

As concerns this clone: In the same sample, other DNA sequences code for this CDR3. CDR3 in amino acids: CASSQDGTGGYGYTF. The CDR3 coding sequence is TGCGCCAGCAGCCAAGATGGGACAGGGGGCTATGGCTACACCTTC. The chain links TRBV4-3 to TRBJ1-2; 11 bases are a match to TRBD1. The junction had 1 base not matched to a gene; V was cut back by 0 bases and J by 4 bases. CDR3 length equals 15 residues. Germline CDR1 and CDR2: LGHNA and YSLEER.

The chain couples TRBV5-4 to TRBJ1-4; D is possibly TRBD1 (5 bases). The CDR3 is made up of 15 amino acids. Germline V gene sequence: CDR1 SGHNT, CDR2 YYREEE (reference sequence). V was cut by 0 bases and J by 8 bases, with 14 bases left in between. This CDR3 is CASSLEGSRGEKLFF. CDR3 coding DNA: TGTGCCAGCAGCTTGGAAGGGTCCCGGGGGGAAAAACTGTTTTTT.

The chain employs TRBV29-1 and TRBJ2-7; maybe TRBD2 (6 bases). CDR3 length: 15 residues. The V gene's germline CDR1 is SQVTM and CDR2 ANQGSEA. Between the trimmed V and J ends, which lost 5 bases and 1 base, there was a span of 18 bases. The CDR3, as DNA: TGCAGCGTTCGGGACTCCCGGCGCGGGTCCTACGAGCAGTACTTC. Translated: CSVRDSRRGSYEQYF.

The rearrangement joins TRBV19 to TRBJ2-7; D is possibly TRBD2 (6 bases). The CDR3 has 17 residues. Looked up from germline, CDR1 is LNHDA and CDR2 is SQIVND (reference sequence). Trimming took 1 base from V and 8 from J, leaving 24 bases between them. The CDR3 nucleotides are TGTGCCAGTAGTATAGTTCCGCTGCGGGGACCTAGAGTCAAGCAGTACTTC. Protein: CASSIVPLRGPRVKQYF. The full variable domain, rest sourced from reference TRBV19 and TRBJ2-7, is DGGITQSPKYLFRKEGQNVTLSCEQNLNHDAMYWYRQDPGQGLRLIYYSQIVNDFQKGDIAEGYSVSREKKESFPLTVTSAQKNPTAFYLCASSIVPLRGPRVKQYFGPGTRLTVT.